A selection of T cell receptor beta chains follows, all from one sample in a study of T cell changes during pregnancy in multiple sclerosis. Profiling relied on immunoSEQ multiplex PCR, and the TCRdb table lists in-frame clones only, not all of them. The repertoire holds roughly 80,000 clones, with about 90% as singletons. The sample in question was peripheral blood, obtained before pregnancy. These receptors were collected from a female donor with multiple sclerosis, enrolled in a pregnancy study. CDR3s include the opening cysteine and the closing phenylalanine or tryptophan. Fields, in order: V gene, D gene, clone size, J gene, CDR3 protein, CDR3 DNA. A D gene is named only where the DNA matches it firmly. Only some rows state a clone size, as once, few, many or a class for expanded clones.

>TRBV30|TRBD1|NA|TRBJ2-7
CAWSAGGTSYEQYF
TGTGCCTGGAGTGCAGGGGGAACTAGCTACGAGCAGTACTTC
>TRBV18|TRBD1|NA|TRBJ1-2
CASSPGQGDNGYTF
TGTGCCAGCTCACCGGGACAGGGGGATAATGGCTACACCTTC
>TRBV4-2|NA|NA|TRBJ1-3
CASSQEFQGSTIYF
TGTGCCAGCAGCCAAGAGTTCCAGGGGAGCACCATATATTTT
>TRBV4-1|NA|NA|TRBJ1-1
CASSHDSLDGEAFF
TGCGCCAGCAGCCATGATTCTCTAGACGGGGAAGCTTTCTTT
>TRBV9|TRBD2|NA|TRBJ2-1
CASSVVSGGTNEQFF
TGTGCCAGCAGCGTAGTTAGCGGGGGGACCAATGAGCAGTTCTTC
>TRBV2|TRBD1|NA|TRBJ1-2
CASSDPGQGFVGYTF
TGTGCCAGCAGTGACCCGGGACAGGGGTTCGTCGGCTACACCTTC
>TRBV14|NA|once|TRBJ1-1
CASSLRIGSYTEAFF
TGTGCCAGCAGCCTTCGAATCGGTTCGTACACTGAAGCTTTCTTT
>TRBV5-6|NA|once|TRBJ2-1
CASSSYNEQFF
TGTGCCAGCAGCTCGTACAATGAGCAGTTCTTC
>TRBV5-4|TRBD1|NA|TRBJ1-6
CASSSPGGSSPLHF
TGTGCCAGCAGTTCCCCAGGGGGTAGTTCACCCCTCCACTTT
>TRBV28|NA|once|TRBJ1-1
CASSLTGYLNTEAFF
TGTGCCAGCAGTTTGACCGGGTACCTGAACACTGAAGCTTTCTTT
>TRBV7-9|TRBD1|NA|TRBJ1-1
CASSSDIWDRGLYTEAFF
TGTGCCAGCAGTTCGGACATATGGGACAGGGGGCTATACACTGAAGCTTTCTTT
>TRBV30|NA|few|TRBJ1-1
CAWSVQVEAFF
TGTGCCTGGAGTGTACAGGTAGAAGCTTTCTTT
>TRBV6-5|NA|NA|TRBJ2-5
CASSYGPVSETQYF
TGTGCCAGCAGTTACGGGCCGGTTTCGGAGACCCAGTACTTC
>TRBV7-6|TRBD1|NA|TRBJ1-1
CASSLGRQGGTEAFF
TGTGCCAGCAGCTTAGGACGACAGGGAGGCACTGAAGCTTTCTTT
>TRBV7-9|NA|once|TRBJ1-1
CASSFRDMNTEAFF
TGTGCCAGCAGCTTCCGGGATATGAACACTGAAGCTTTCTTT
>TRBV11-2|NA|NA|TRBJ1-3
CASSPTLDFGNTIYF
TGTGCCAGCAGCCCGACTCTGGACTTTGGAAACACCATATATTTT
>TRBV6-5|NA|NA|TRBJ1-1
CASSAYSTMNTEAFF
TGTGCCAGCAGTGCTTACAGTACCATGAACACTGAAGCTTTCTTT
>TRBV4-1|TRBD1|NA|TRBJ1-3
CASSLPTRGQGPSGNTIYF
TGCGCCAGCAGCCTCCCCACGAGGGGACAGGGGCCCTCTGGAAACACCATATATTTT
>TRBV9|TRBD2|once|TRBJ2-3
CASARRERGGGTDTQYF
TGTGCCAGCGCACGAAGGGAGCGGGGGGGCGGCACAGATACGCAGTATTTT
>TRBV4-2|TRBD2|NA|TRBJ2-3
CASSQETFLAGVTDTQYF
TGTGCCAGCAGCCAAGAGACATTTCTAGCGGGGGTCACAGATACGCAGTATTTT